What follows is one T cell receptor (beta chain) and its context. Its antigen is unknown. V was shortened by 1 base and J by 2 bases, with 11 bases between the two germline ends. Per the germline V gene, CDR1 is SEHNR and CDR2 is FQNEAQ (reference sequence). The CDR3 extends over 15 amino acids. The data were taken from a study of OX40 agonist ivuxolimab in advanced cancers. On the study more broadly: Age averaged about 62 years (range about 23 to 80), and about 86% were male.

People who had autoimmune disease history or systemic immunosuppression were excluded. The repertoire was sequenced with immunoSEQ multiplex PCR; TCRdb's copy has only in-frame clones and lacks some. The sample shows under 95,000 clones, about 90% of them seen only once. Study results and caveats: Some of the lowest clonal expansion was seen in partial responders at 0.1-3.0 mg/kg. On average, CD8+ T cells had more expanded clones than CD4+.

The TCR comes from an adult with an advanced solid tumor such as melanoma, head and neck, liver or kidney cancer. The gene calls are TRBV7-9 and TRBJ2-5, with D uncertain. The sequenced sample was CD4+ or CD8+ T cells sorted from blood, obtained in a trial of the OX40 agonist ivuxolimab. The CDR3 loop is CASSLGELTQETQYF. As DNA, the CDR3 is TGTGCCAGCAGCTTAGGGGAATTGACTCAAGAGACCCAGTACTTC.